This T cell receptor beta chain is drawn from a study of cytomegalovirus exposure and HLA in healthy donors. General study findings and limits: The study labeled approximately 150 TCR beta chains cytomegalovirus-associated.

The PCR ran on 60 Vbeta and 13 Jbeta primers. TCRdb keeps only in-frame clones here, not all; method: immunoSEQ multiplex PCR. Of some 140,000 clones listed, roughly four fifths are singletons. This clone was counted a single time. What it recognizes is unknown. Sequenced: PBMCs. The clonotype comes from a woman aged 45-60 years in good health and CMV-seropositive.

CDR3 sequence: CASSSQTGDQPQHF. The DNA for the CDR3 is TGTGCCAGCAGCTCGCAGACAGGGGATCAGCCCCAGCATTTT. The chain carries TRBV7-8 and TRBJ1-5; 8 positions match TRBD1. CDR1 is SGHVS and CDR2 is FQNEAQ in the germline V gene. This CDR3 contains 14 residues. The junction had 4 bases not matched to a gene; V was cut back by 4 bases and J by 5 bases. Based on the CDR3 plus reference TRBV7-8 and TRBJ1-5, the full variable domain is GAGVSQSPRYKVAKRGQDVALRCDPISGHVSLFWYQQALGQGPEFLTYFQNEAQLDKSGLPSDRFFAERPEGSVSTLKIQRTQQEDSAVYLCASSSQTGDQPQHFGDGTRLSIL.